The clone carrying this T cell receptor (beta chain) was found a few times. CDR1 and CDR2 from the germline V gene are SGHKS and YYEKEE (reference sequence). Trimming removed 5 bases at V and 3 bases at J, with 12 bases between. There are 13 residues in the CDR3. Researchers ran the PCR with 60 Vbeta and 13 Jbeta primers. TCRdb's table, derived via immunoSEQ multiplex PCR, lists solely in-frame clones and lacks some. Of over 200,000 clones in the sample, over 80% were seen once. The data were obtained in a study of cytomegalovirus exposure and HLA in healthy donors. The sequence derives from a woman between 40 and 55 years old in good health and CMV-seropositive. The sequencing sample was made of PBMCs. The V call is TRBV5-5, the J call TRBJ2-7, with D unresolved. CDR3 DNA: TGTGCCAGCAGTGTCCAGGCGTTCTACGAGCAGTACTTC. Residues: CASSVQAFYEQYF.